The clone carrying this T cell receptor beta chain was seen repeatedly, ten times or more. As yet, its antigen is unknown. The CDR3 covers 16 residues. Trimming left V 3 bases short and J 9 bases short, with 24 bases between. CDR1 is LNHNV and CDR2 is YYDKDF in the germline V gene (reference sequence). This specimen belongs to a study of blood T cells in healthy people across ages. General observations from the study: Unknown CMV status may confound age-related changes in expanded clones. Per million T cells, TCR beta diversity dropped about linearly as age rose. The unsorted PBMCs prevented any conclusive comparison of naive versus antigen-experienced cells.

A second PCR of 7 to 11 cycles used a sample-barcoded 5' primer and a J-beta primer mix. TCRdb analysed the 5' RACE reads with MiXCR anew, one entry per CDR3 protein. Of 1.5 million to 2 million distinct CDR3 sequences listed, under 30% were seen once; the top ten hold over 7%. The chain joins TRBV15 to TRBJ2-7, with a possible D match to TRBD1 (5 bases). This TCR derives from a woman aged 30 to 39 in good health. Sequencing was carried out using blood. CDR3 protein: CATSSRQGEDPRVQYF. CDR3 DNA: TGTGCCACCAGCAGCAGGCAGGGCGAAGATCCCCGAGTGCAGTACTTC.